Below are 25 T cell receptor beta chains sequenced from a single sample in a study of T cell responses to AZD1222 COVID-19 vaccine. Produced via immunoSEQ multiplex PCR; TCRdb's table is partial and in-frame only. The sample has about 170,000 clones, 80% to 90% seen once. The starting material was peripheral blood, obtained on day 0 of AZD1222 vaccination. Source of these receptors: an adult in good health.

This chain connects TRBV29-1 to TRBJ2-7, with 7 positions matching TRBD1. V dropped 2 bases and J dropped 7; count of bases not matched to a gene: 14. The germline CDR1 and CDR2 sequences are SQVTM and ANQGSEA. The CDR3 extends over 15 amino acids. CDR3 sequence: CSVEKDRVGVREQYV. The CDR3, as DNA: TGCAGCGTTGAAAAAGACAGGGTAGGTGTAAGGGAGCAGTACGTC.

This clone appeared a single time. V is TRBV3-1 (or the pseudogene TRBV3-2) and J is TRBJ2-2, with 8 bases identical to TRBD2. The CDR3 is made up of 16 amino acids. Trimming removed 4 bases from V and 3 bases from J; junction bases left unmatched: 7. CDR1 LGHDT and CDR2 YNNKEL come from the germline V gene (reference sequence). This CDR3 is CASSPRGGYDTGELFF. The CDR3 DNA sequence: TGTGCCAGCAGCCCCCGGGGGGGCTATGACACCGGGGAGCTGTTTTTT.

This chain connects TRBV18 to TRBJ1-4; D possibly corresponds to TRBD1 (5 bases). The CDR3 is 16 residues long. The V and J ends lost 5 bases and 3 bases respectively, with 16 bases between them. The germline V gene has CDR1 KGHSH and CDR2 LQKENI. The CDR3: CASSSGWTGPNEKLFF. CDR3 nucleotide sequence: TGTGCCAGCTCATCAGGTTGGACGGGACCTAATGAAAAACTGTTTTTT.

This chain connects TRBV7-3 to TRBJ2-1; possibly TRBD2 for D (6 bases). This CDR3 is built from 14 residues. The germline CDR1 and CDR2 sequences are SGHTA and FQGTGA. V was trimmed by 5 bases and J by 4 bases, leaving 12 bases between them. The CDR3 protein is CASSPTGVYNEQFF. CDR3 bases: TGTGCCAGCAGCCCTACGGGGGTGTACAATGAGCAGTTCTTC.

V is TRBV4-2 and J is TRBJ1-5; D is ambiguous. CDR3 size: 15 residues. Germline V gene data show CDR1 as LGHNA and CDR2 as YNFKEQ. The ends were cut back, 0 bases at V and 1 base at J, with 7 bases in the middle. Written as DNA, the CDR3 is TGTGCCAGCAGCCAAGATTCCGTGAGCAATCAGCCCCAGCATTTT. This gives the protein CASSQDSVSNQPQHF.

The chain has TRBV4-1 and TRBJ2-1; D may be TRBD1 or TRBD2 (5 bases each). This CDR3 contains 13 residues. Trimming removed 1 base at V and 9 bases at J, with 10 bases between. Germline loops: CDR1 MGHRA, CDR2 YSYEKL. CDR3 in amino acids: CASSQVTGTEQFF. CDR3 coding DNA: TGCGCCAGCAGCCAAGTCACCGGGACTGAGCAGTTCTTC.

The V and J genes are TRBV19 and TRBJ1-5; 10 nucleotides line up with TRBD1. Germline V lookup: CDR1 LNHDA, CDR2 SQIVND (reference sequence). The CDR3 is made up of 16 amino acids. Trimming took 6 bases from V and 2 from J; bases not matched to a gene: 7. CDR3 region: CASRTGQGTRNQPQHF. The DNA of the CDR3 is TGTGCCAGTAGGACGGGACAGGGGACTCGCAATCAGCCCCAGCATTTT.

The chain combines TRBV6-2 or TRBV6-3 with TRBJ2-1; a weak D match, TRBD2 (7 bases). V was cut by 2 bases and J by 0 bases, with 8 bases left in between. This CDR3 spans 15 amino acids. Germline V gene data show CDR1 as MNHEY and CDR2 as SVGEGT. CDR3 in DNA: TGTGCCAGCAGTTACGGGGGGGCCTCCTACAATGAGCAGTTCTTC. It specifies CASSYGGASYNEQFF.

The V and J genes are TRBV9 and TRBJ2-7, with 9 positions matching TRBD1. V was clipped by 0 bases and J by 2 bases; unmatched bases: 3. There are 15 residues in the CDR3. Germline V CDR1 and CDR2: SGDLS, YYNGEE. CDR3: CASSVEGTGPYEQYF. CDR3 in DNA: TGTGCCAGCAGCGTAGAAGGGACAGGGCCCTACGAGCAGTACTTC.

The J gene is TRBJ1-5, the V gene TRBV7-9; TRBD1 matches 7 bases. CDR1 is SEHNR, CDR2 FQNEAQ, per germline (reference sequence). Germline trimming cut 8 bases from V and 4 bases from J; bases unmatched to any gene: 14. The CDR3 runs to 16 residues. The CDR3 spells CASDLGAGGSNQPQHF. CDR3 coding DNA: TGTGCCAGCGATCTGGGGGCAGGGGGATCAAATCAGCCCCAGCATTTT.

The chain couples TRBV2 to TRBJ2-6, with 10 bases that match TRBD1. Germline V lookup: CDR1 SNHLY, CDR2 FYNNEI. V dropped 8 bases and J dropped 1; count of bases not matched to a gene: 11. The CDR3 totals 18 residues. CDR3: CASDRGLLYGSGANVLTF. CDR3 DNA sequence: TGTGCCAGCGACAGGGGGCTGTTGTACGGGTCTGGGGCCAACGTCCTGACTTTC.

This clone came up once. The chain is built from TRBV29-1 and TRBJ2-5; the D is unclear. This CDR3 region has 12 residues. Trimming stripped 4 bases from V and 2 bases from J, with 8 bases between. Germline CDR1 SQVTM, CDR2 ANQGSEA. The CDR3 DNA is TGCAGCGTTGCACGGGTTCAAGAGACCCAGTACTTC. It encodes CSVARVQETQYF.

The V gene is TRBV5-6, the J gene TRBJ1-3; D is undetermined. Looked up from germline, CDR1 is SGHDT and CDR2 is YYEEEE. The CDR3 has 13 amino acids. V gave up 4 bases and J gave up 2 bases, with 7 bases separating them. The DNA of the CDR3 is TGTGCCAGCAGCATCGGAGCTGGAAACACCATATATTTT. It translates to CASSIGAGNTIYF.

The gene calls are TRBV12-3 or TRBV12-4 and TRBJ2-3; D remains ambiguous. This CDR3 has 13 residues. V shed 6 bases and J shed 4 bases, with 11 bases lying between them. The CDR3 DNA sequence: TGTGCCAGCAGCTCCGGTTGGGCAGATACGCAGTATTTT. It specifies CASSSGWADTQYF.

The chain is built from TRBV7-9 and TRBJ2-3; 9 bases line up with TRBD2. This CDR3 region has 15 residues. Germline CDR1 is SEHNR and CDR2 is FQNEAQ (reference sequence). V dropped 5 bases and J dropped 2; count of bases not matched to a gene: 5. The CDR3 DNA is TGTGCCAGCAGCCCTAGCGGGGACGTCACAGATACGCAGTATTTT. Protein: CASSPSGDVTDTQYF. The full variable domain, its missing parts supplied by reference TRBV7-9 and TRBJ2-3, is DTGVSQNPRHKITKRGQNVTFRCDPISEHNRLYWYRQTLGQGPEFLTYFQNEAQLEKSRLLSDRFSAERPKGSFSTLEIQRTEQGDSAMYLCASSPSGDVTDTQYFGPGTRLTVL.

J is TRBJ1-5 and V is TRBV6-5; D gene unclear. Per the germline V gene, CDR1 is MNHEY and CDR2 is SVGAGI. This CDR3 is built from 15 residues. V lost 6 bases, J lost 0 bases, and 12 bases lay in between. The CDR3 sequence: CASRTRFNSNQPQHF. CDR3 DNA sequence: TGTGCCAGCAGAACACGATTTAATAGCAATCAGCCCCAGCATTTT.

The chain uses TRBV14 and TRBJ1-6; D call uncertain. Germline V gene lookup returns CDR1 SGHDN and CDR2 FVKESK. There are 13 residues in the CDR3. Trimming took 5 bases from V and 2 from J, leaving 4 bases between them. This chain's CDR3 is CASSLPYNSPLHF. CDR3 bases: TGTGCCAGCAGCTTGCCCTATAATTCACCCCTCCACTTT.

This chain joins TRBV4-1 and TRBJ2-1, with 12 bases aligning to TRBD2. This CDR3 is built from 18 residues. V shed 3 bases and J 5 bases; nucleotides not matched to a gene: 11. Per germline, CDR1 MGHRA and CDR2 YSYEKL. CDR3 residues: CASSQADLLAGGHNEQFF. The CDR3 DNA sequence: TGCGCCAGCAGCCAGGCCGACCTACTAGCGGGGGGCCACAATGAGCAGTTCTTC.

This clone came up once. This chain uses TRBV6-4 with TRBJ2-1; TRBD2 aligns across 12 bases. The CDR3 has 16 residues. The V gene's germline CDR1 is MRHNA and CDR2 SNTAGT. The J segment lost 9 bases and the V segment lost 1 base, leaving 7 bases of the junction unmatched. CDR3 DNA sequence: TGTGCCAGCAGTGACTTGCCGGGACTAGCGGGTGGTGAGCAGTTCTTC. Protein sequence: CASSDLPGLAGGEQFF.

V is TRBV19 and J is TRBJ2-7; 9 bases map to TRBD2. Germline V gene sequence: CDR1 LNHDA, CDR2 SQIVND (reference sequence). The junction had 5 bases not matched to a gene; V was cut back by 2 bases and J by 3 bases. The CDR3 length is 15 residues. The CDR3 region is CASSISSGGIYEQYV. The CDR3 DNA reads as TGTGCCAGTAGTATATCCAGCGGGGGGATCTACGAGCAGTACGTC.

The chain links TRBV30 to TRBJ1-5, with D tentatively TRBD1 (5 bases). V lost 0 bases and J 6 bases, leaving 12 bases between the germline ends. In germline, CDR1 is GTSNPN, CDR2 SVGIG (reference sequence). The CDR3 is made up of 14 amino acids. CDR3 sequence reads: CAWSVPGWGQPQHF. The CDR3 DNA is TGTGCCTGGAGTGTACCAGGGTGGGGTCAGCCCCAGCATTTT.

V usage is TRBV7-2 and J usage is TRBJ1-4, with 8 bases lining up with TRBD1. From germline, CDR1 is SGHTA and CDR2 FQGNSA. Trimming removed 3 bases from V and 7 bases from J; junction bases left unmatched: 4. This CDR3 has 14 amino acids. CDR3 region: CASSFTGTGEKLFF. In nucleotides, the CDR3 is TGTGCCAGCAGCTTCACAGGGACAGGTGAAAAACTGTTTTTT.

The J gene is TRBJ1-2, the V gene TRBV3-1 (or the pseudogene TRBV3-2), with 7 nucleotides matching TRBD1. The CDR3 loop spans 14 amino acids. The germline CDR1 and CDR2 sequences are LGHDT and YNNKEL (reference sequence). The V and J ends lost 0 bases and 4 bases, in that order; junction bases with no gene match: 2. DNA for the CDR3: TGTGCCAGCAGCCAAGAAGACAGGGTCTATGGCTACACCTTC. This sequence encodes CASSQEDRVYGYTF.

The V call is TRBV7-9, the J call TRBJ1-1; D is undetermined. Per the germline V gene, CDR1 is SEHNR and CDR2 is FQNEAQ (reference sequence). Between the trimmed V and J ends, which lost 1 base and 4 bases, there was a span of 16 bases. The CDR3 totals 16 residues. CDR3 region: CASSLDGQLLSTEAFF. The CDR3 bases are TGTGCCAGCAGCTTAGACGGGCAGCTACTGAGCACTGAAGCTTTCTTT.

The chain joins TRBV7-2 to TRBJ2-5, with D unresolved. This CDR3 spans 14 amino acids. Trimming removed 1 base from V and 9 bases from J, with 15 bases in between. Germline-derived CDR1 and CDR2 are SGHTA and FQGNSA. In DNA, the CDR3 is TGTGCCAGCAGCTTAGAACAAGGCCCACGGGCCCAGTACTTC. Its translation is CASSLEQGPRAQYF.